This T cell receptor beta chain is drawn from a study of blood T cell repertoires in COVID-19. The CDR3 has 13 residues. V trimming: 6 bases; J trimming: 2 bases; junction bases outside the gene matches: 4. Method: immunoSEQ multiplex PCR; TCRdb's copy keeps in-frame clones and lacks some. The data show about 100,000 clones, over 75% seen once. The specimen sequenced was peripheral blood. The clonotype originates from a human donor in a cohort sampled during active COVID-19. This chain connects TRBV12-3 or TRBV12-4 to TRBJ2-7; 7 bases align to TRBD1. CDR3 loop: CASSPGQTYEQYF. As DNA, the CDR3 is TGTGCCAGCAGCCCGGGACAGACCTACGAGCAGTACTTC.